One and the same sample provided the 12 T cell receptor beta chains below, sequenced in a study of cytomegalovirus exposure and HLA in healthy donors. The PCR used 60 Vbeta and 13 Jbeta primers. Profiled with immunoSEQ multiplex PCR; TCRdb holds only in-frame clones, not every one. The sample has about 110,000 clones, over 65% seen once. Sequenced input: PBMCs. The receptors shown here come from a man aged 25-45 years in good health and CMV-seropositive.

J is TRBJ1-2 and V is TRBV5-4, with 11 bases fitting TRBD1. Trimming cost V 2 bases and J 2 bases; bases outside gene matches: 8. Germline values: CDR1 SGHNT, CDR2 YYREEE (reference sequence). The CDR3 is 17 amino acids. CDR3 region: CASSFNPGQGVNYGYTF. The CDR3 DNA reads as TGTGCCAGCAGCTTCAACCCGGGACAGGGGGTAAACTATGGCTACACCTTC.

J is TRBJ2-2 and V is TRBV10-3, with 9 nucleotides matching TRBD1. The CDR3 is 15 amino acids. Germline lookup yields CDR1 ENHRY and CDR2 SYGVKD. Trimming took 10 bases from V and 1 from J; bases not matched to a gene: 7. The CDR3 sequence: CATSRTGENTGELFF. The DNA for the CDR3 is TGTGCCACCTCACGGACAGGGGAGAACACCGGGGAGCTGTTTTTT.

This clone has only one observation. CDR3 sequence: CASSPTQSDTGELFF. The CDR3 DNA reads as TGTGCCAGCTCACCTACACAGAGTGACACCGGGGAGCTGTTTTTT. The rearrangement joins TRBV18 to TRBJ2-2; no definite D call. The germline gives CDR1 KGHSH, CDR2 LQKENI. Trimming took 3 bases from V and 3 from J, leaving 11 bases between them. The CDR3 consists of 15 residues.

The chain joins TRBV6-5 to TRBJ2-7; TRBD2 matches 7 bases. This CDR3 is built from 15 residues. Per germline, CDR1 MNHEY and CDR2 SVGAGI. Trimming took 0 bases from V and 5 from J; bases not matched to a gene: 7. CDR3 amino acids: CASSYSRGGGDEQYF. The CDR3 nucleotides are TGTGCCAGCAGTTACTCCCGAGGCGGGGGTGACGAGCAGTACTTC.

This clone was picked up a small number of times. V is TRBV20-1 and J is TRBJ1-1, with D possibly matching TRBD1 (5 bases). V lost 6 bases, J lost 11 bases, and 16 bases lay in between. CDR1 and CDR2 (germline): DFQATT, SNEGSKA (reference sequence). This CDR3 region has 11 residues. CDR3 loop: CSAGDSGPAFF. Here the CDR3 DNA reads TGCAGTGCGGGGGACTCGGGCCCGGCTTTCTTT.

J is TRBJ1-2 and V is TRBV9; TRBD1 is a possible D gene (5 bases). CDR1 is SGDLS, CDR2 YYNGEE, per germline. The CDR3 is 13 amino acids. Trimming shortened V by 0 bases and J by 6 bases, and 9 bases separated the two germline ends. The CDR3 sequence is CASSVDPGHGYTF. The CDR3 DNA sequence: TGTGCCAGCAGCGTAGACCCAGGGCATGGCTACACCTTC. The entire variable domain, with the rest obtained from reference TRBV9 and TRBJ1-2, is as follows: DSGVTQTPKHLITATGQRVTLRCSPRSGDLSVYWYQQSLDQGLQFLIQYYNGEERAKGNILERFSAQQFPDLHSELNLSSLELGDSALYFCASSVDPGHGYTFGSGTRLTVV.

This clone was counted a single time. The chain joins TRBV28 to TRBJ1-2; D gene unclear. CDR1 MDHEN and CDR2 SYDVKM come from the germline V gene. V gave up 10 bases and J gave up 8 bases, with 23 bases separating them. The CDR3 consists of 14 residues. Written as DNA, the CDR3 is TGTGCCACGCGATCGGGAGACACTTACGGGGGCTACACCTTC. Translating it yields CATRSGDTYGGYTF.

The chain combines TRBV7-2 with TRBJ2-2; D not resolved. Germline assignment: CDR1 SGHTA and CDR2 FQGNSA. V gave up 5 bases and J gave up 8 bases, with 9 bases separating them. The CDR3 extends over 12 amino acids. The CDR3 nucleotides read TGTGCCAGCAGCCCGACTTCAGGGGAGCTGTTTTTT. It is translated as CASSPTSGELFF.

V is TRBV11-2 and J is TRBJ1-3; no definite D call. This CDR3 is built from 14 residues. The germline V gene has CDR1 SGHAT and CDR2 FQNNGV. V dropped 2 bases and J dropped 0 bases, with 5 bases sitting between them. The CDR3 protein is CASSLWSSGNTIYF. CDR3 nucleotides: TGTGCCAGCAGCTTATGGAGCTCTGGAAACACCATATATTTT.

This clone has just one count. V and J are TRBV19 and TRBJ1-2; 7 nucleotides agree with TRBD1. The germline V gene encodes CDR1 LNHDA and CDR2 SQIVND (reference sequence). Losses at the gene ends were 8 bases for V and 4 bases for J; bases not matched to a gene: 13. CDR3 size: 15 residues. The CDR3 nucleotides are TGTGCCAGTGGCCCATCAGGGGGAATTCGCTATGGCTACACCTTC. Translation: CASGPSGGIRYGYTF.

The chain carries TRBV4-1 and TRBJ2-2, with D perhaps matching TRBD1 (6 bases). Trimming took off 5 bases at V and 4 bases at J, with 14 bases between the two ends. CDR1 is MGHRA and CDR2 is YSYEKL in the germline V gene. The CDR3 sequence is 15 residues long. The CDR3, as DNA: TGCGCCAGCAGCTTGGGACATACCGTCACCGGGGAGCTGTTTTTT. This codes for CASSLGHTVTGELFF.

The chain's CDR3 is CASSVGDRVEEQYF. In nucleotides, the CDR3 is TGTGCCAGCAGCGTAGGGGACAGGGTGGAAGAGCAGTACTTC. V and J are TRBV9 and TRBJ2-7; 9 bases are shared with TRBD1. Germline V lookup: CDR1 SGDLS, CDR2 YYNGEE. This CDR3 spans 14 amino acids. Trimming cost V 0 bases and J 7 bases; bases outside gene matches: 5.